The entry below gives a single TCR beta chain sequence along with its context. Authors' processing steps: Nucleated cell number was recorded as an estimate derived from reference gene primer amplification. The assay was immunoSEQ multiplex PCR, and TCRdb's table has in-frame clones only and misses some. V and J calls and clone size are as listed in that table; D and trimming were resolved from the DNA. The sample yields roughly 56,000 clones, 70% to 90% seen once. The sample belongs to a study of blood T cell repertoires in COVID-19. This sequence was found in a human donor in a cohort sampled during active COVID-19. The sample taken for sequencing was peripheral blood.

CDR3 coding DNA: TGTGCCAGCAGCCAAGTTCGCACCGGGGAGCTGTTTTTT. This gives the protein CASSQVRTGELFF. The V and J genes are TRBV4-2 and TRBJ2-2, with D unresolved. CDR1 is LGHNA and CDR2 is YNFKEQ in the germline V gene. The CDR3 runs 13 residues. V lost 1 base and J lost 4, with 4 bases in between.